This TCR beta chain was captured by sequencing in a study of blood T cell dynamics during melanoma immunotherapy. Time point noted: week 3, after first cycle of checkpoint inhibitor. J was trimmed by 7 bases and V by 5 bases; bases with no gene match: 8. Germline assignment: CDR1 SGHNT and CDR2 YENEEA. This CDR3 is 14 amino acids long. The repertoire was sequenced with immunoSEQ multiplex PCR; TCRdb's copy has only in-frame clones and lacks some. The sample shows fewer than 30,000 clones, over 80% of them seen only once. The origin of this receptor is a human donor with melanoma. The V and J genes are TRBV11-3 and TRBJ2-1, with TRBD1 identical over 7 bases. The specimen comprised blood, sampled from a patient treated with checkpoint blockade. CDR3 loop: CASSVEGGANEQFF. CDR3 nucleotide sequence: TGTGCCAGCAGCGTCGAAGGGGGCGCTAATGAGCAGTTCTTC. Drawing the rest from reference TRBV11-3 and TRBJ2-1, the complete variable domain is EAGVVQSPRYKIIEKKQPVAFWCNPISGHNTLYWYLQNLGQGPELLIRYENEEAVDDSQLPKDRFSAERLKGVDSTLKIQPAELGDSAVYLCASSVEGGANEQFFGPGTRLTVL.